The 14 T cell receptor beta chains presented below share a single source sample, sequenced in a study of a mutant IDH1 vaccine in newly diagnosed glioma. Stated time point: week 35, safety follow-up. A single vaccine dose contained 300 ug of mutant IDH1 20-mer peptide, and topical imiquimod was used with it. The protocol was immunoSEQ multiplex PCR, while the TCRdb copy is restricted to in-frame clones and leaves out a portion. The sample includes 50,000 to 70,000 clones, roughly 84% of them seen just once. Their target antigens are unknown. The material sequenced was PBMCs, taken from a glioma patient whose treatment included an IDH1 peptide vaccine. These receptors were obtained from a man younger than 40 with glioma.

The V and J genes are TRBV15 and TRBJ1-1; D is ambiguous. CDR1 is LNHNV and CDR2 is YYDKDF in the germline V gene (reference sequence). Deletions cut 0 bases from V and 11 bases from J, with 16 bases between. The CDR3 is made up of 14 amino acids. The DNA of the CDR3 is TGTGCCACCAGCAGAGATTATACGGCCCTGAGGGCTTTCTTT. The encoded protein is CATSRDYTALRAFF.

The chain recombines TRBV9 with TRBJ2-5; 14 nucleotides agree with TRBD2. The CDR3 contains 16 residues. Per germline, CDR1 SGDLS and CDR2 YYNGEE. V shed 2 bases and J 1 base; nucleotides not matched to a gene: 1. In nucleotides, the CDR3 is TGTGCCAGCAGCGTCGGGACTAGCGGGAGCCAAGAGACCCAGTACTTC. Protein product: CASSVGTSGSQETQYF.

V and J are TRBV7-9 and TRBJ1-1; D is perhaps TRBD1 (6 bases). The CDR3 sequence is 14 residues long. CDR1 and CDR2 (germline): SEHNR, FQNEAQ (reference sequence). Trimming took off 4 bases at V and 1 base at J, with 10 bases between the two ends. In DNA, the CDR3 is TGTGCCAGCAGCTCAGAGGGGGGGAACACTGAAGCTTTCTTT. It codes for CASSSEGGNTEAFF.

The V gene is TRBV7-9, the J gene TRBJ2-3, with D perhaps assigned TRBD1 or TRBD2 (5 bases each). Germline V gene data show CDR1 as SEHNR and CDR2 as FQNEAQ (reference sequence). V was shortened by 4 bases and J by 8 bases, with 13 bases between the two germline ends. This CDR3 spans 13 amino acids. Here the CDR3 reads CASSYPGTVTQYF. CDR3 sequence (DNA): TGTGCCAGCAGCTATCCCGGGACCGTTACGCAGTATTTT.

The CDR3 DNA reads as TGTGCCAGCAGCTTACCAGGGCGGGACTATGGCTACACCTTC. Amino acids: CASSLPGRDYGYTF. The V gene is TRBV13, the J gene TRBJ1-2; a possible D gene is TRBD1 (5 bases). The CDR3 totals 14 residues. Trimming shortened V by 2 bases and J by 3 bases, and 10 bases separated the two germline ends. CDR1 is PRHDT, CDR2 FYEKMQ, per germline (reference sequence).

The genes are TRBV27 and TRBJ2-1; the D call may be TRBD1 or TRBD2 (6 bases each). With 1 base removed from V and 2 bases from J, the gap between germline ends came to 9 bases. The CDR3 covers 15 residues. Per the germline V gene, CDR1 is MNHEY and CDR2 is SMNVEV (reference sequence). CDR3: CASSLWGAPYNEQFF. In nucleotides, the CDR3 is TGTGCCAGCAGTTTATGGGGGGCGCCCTACAATGAGCAGTTCTTC.

This sequence joins TRBV9 and TRBJ1-5, with TRBD1 identical over 7 bases. The CDR3 has 15 amino acids. Germline CDR1 reads SGDLS; CDR2 reads YYNGEE. V shed 2 bases and J 2 bases; nucleotides not matched to a gene: 4. CDR3 nucleotides: TGTGCCAGCAGCGTCCGACAGGGTGGCAATCAGCCCCAGCATTTT. It codes for CASSVRQGGNQPQHF.

The chain combines TRBV27 with TRBJ1-2; D not certain. CDR1 and CDR2 (germline): MNHEY, SMNVEV (reference sequence). V dropped 3 bases and J dropped 2 bases, with 7 bases sitting between them. This CDR3 spans 13 amino acids. This CDR3 reads CASSLKGNYGYTF. CDR3 nucleotides: TGTGCCAGCAGTTTGAAAGGAAACTATGGCTACACCTTC.

J is TRBJ1-5 and V is TRBV28; TRBD1 might be the D (5 bases). The CDR3 has 16 amino acids. Trimming stripped 1 base from V and 0 bases from J, with 10 bases between. CDR1 MDHEN and CDR2 SYDVKM come from the germline V gene. The CDR3 protein is CASSLFGGYSNQPQHF. Here the CDR3 DNA reads TGTGCCAGCAGTTTATTTGGGGGATATAGCAATCAGCCCCAGCATTTT.

This chain links TRBV6-6 with TRBJ2-4; D perhaps matches TRBD2 (7 bases). Trimming took off 5 bases at V and 5 bases at J, with 10 bases between the two ends. The CDR3 length is 13 residues. Germline V CDR1 and CDR2: MNHNY, SVGAGI (reference sequence). As DNA, the CDR3 is TGTGCCAGCAGTCGGGGGGCGGAAAACATTCAGTACTTC. It yields the protein CASSRGAENIQYF.

The V gene is TRBV28, the J gene TRBJ2-1; no reliable D call. Trimming left V 6 bases short and J 9 bases short, with 12 bases between. Per germline, CDR1 MDHEN and CDR2 SYDVKM. The CDR3 contains 12 residues. The CDR3 reads CASSYIAVEQFF. DNA of the CDR3: TGTGCCAGCAGCTATATTGCGGTTGAGCAGTTCTTC.

The chain joins TRBV16 to TRBJ1-4; 10 bases fit TRBD1. This CDR3 is built from 20 residues. CDR1 is KGHSY, CDR2 FQNENV, per germline. J lost 0 bases, V lost 3 bases, and 13 bases had no gene match. The CDR3 DNA follows: TGTGCCAGCAGCCAGCGGAGCGGGACAGGGGCGCGTGCAACTAATGAAAAACTGTTTTTT. Protein: CASSQRSGTGARATNEKLFF.

The V gene is TRBV5-6, the J gene TRBJ2-5; no firm D call. The J call may be wrong; the DNA end is better matched by TRBJ2-7. The CDR3 runs 13 residues. From germline, CDR1 is SGHDT and CDR2 YYEEEE. The CDR3, as DNA: TGTGCCAGCAGCTTGGACACCACCTACGAGCAGTACTTC. Translated, it gives CASSLDTTYEQYF.

The chain couples TRBV7-2 to TRBJ1-3; no firm D call. The V and J ends lost 0 bases and 1 base respectively, with 7 bases between them. CDR1 is SGHTA and CDR2 is FQGNSA in the germline V gene. This CDR3 has 15 amino acids. In DNA, the CDR3 is TGTGCCAGCAGCTTAGCGGGGAGATCTGGAAACACCATATATTTT. Its translation is CASSLAGRSGNTIYF.